This T cell receptor (beta chain) was recovered during a study of cytomegalovirus exposure and HLA in healthy donors. Study-wide results and limits: Several of the most significant clusters appeared, in a later analysis, to be linked to common viral pathogens. Analyzed later, most CMV-associated TCR beta chains appeared HLA-restricted.

In the case of this clone: Its antigen is currently unknown.

With 60 Vbeta and 13 Jbeta primers, the PCR was carried out. The assay was immunoSEQ multiplex PCR, and TCRdb's table has in-frame clones only and misses some. The sample lists about 170,000 clones, roughly 84% occurring once. The clonotype was recovered from a male donor in good health and CMV-seronegative. Sequenced sample: PBMCs.

The CDR3 loop reads CASSSEAGTNTGELFF. The DNA for the CDR3 is TGTGCCAGCAGCTCAGAAGCGGGAACGAACACCGGGGAGCTGTTTTTT. J is TRBJ2-2 and V is TRBV5-4, with 7 positions matching TRBD2. Germline CDR1 and CDR2: SGHNT and YYREEE (reference sequence). CDR3 length: 16 amino acids. After removal of 3 bases from V and 0 bases from J, the junction contained 5 bases not matched to a gene.